This T cell receptor beta chain was sequenced during a study of blood T cells in healthy people across ages. On this clonotype: This may be a read error: a much more frequent sequence differs by one nucleotide.

The CDR3 consists of 15 residues. Germline CDR1 SGHRS, CDR2 YFSETQ. Using a J-beta primer mix together with a sample-barcoded 5' primer, a second PCR was run for about 7 to 12 cycles. TCRdb recomputed calls from the 5' RACE reads with MiXCR, one row per CDR3 protein. The sample yields 700,000 to 850,000 distinct CDR3 sequences, about 34% seen once. The sample comprised blood. The V call is TRBV5-1, the J call TRBJ2-1; 11 nucleotides align to TRBD2. This clonotype originated in a man between 18 and 35 years old in good health. The CDR3 DNA follows: TGCGCCAACAGCTTGGGACTAGCGGATAACAATGAGCAGTTCTTC. Amino acids: CANSLGLADNNEQFF.